Here is one T cell receptor (beta chain) with its context. The study ran its PCR with 60 Vbeta and 13 Jbeta primers. Libraries were prepared by immunoSEQ multiplex PCR; TCRdb keeps only in-frame clonotypes and omits some of them. The table includes some 120,000 clones, 81% detected once. Germline V gene lookup returns CDR1 MDHEN and CDR2 SYDVKM. V lost 4 bases and J lost 2; bases outside the gene matches: 7. CDR3 length: 15 amino acids. This entry belongs to a study of cytomegalovirus exposure and HLA in healthy donors. This clonotype was obtained from a woman aged 40 to 55 in good health and CMV-seronegative. V gene TRBV28 combines with J gene TRBJ2-5, with 7 bases aligning to TRBD1. Sequencing was performed on PBMCs. CDR3 sequence: CASSSGQSKQETQYF. In DNA form, the CDR3 reads TGTGCCAGCAGTTCGGGACAGTCGAAGCAAGAGACCCAGTACTTC.